The 22 T cell receptor beta chains presented below share a single source sample, sequenced in a study of blood T cell repertoires in COVID-19. The protocol was immunoSEQ multiplex PCR, while the TCRdb copy is restricted to in-frame clones and leaves out a portion. Here the sample spans about 170,000 clones, around 82% being singletons. Sequencing was done on a sample of peripheral blood. Receptors originate from an elderly man with COVID-19, enrolled during active disease.

This chain links TRBV4-3 with TRBJ2-4; TRBD2 is a possible D gene (5 bases). Trimming shortened V by 5 bases and J by 5 bases, and 22 bases separated the two germline ends. Germline V gene sequence: CDR1 LGHNA, CDR2 YSLEER. The CDR3 is made up of 17 amino acids. DNA for the CDR3: TGCGCCAGCAGCTACACCACCTCTCCCGGGGTCCAAAACATTCAGTACTTC. Translating it yields CASSYTTSPGVQNIQYF.

The rearrangement joins TRBV5-1 to TRBJ1-3; 8 bases agree with TRBD1. The CDR3 extends over 14 amino acids. J lost 2 bases, V lost 3 bases, and 1 base had no gene match. The germline gives CDR1 SGHRS, CDR2 YFSETQ. CDR3 DNA sequence: TGCGCCAGCAGCTCACAGGGGGCTGGAAACACCATATATTTT. Its translation: CASSSQGAGNTIYF.

V gene TRBV18 combines with J gene TRBJ1-1; D might be TRBD1 (5 bases). Trimming pared 3 bases from V and 4 bases from J, leaving 15 bases between. The CDR3 has 15 amino acids. From germline, CDR1 is KGHSH and CDR2 LQKENI. CDR3 sequence reads: CASSPRGGDTTEAFF. CDR3 DNA sequence: TGTGCCAGCTCACCCCGAGGAGGGGATACCACTGAAGCTTTCTTT.

This chain uses TRBV28 with TRBJ1-1; D uncertain. V shed 7 bases and J shed 0 bases, with 6 bases lying between them. There are 12 residues in the CDR3. Germline CDR1 is MDHEN and CDR2 is SYDVKM. The CDR3 nucleotides are TGTGCCAGCACTATTGTGAACACTGAAGCTTTCTTT. Its translation: CASTIVNTEAFF.

V is TRBV19 and J is TRBJ1-2; no clear D gene. Trimming shortened V by 7 bases and J by 4 bases, and 16 bases separated the two germline ends. Germline loops: CDR1 LNHDA, CDR2 SQIVND (reference sequence). This CDR3 is 14 amino acids long. In nucleotides, the CDR3 is TGTGCCAGTACGGAGGCAGGAGTAAGCTATGGCTACACCTTC. Translating it yields CASTEAGVSYGYTF.

V usage is TRBV19 and J usage is TRBJ2-3; TRBD1 matches at 12 bases. This CDR3 spans 16 amino acids. Germline V CDR1 and CDR2: LNHDA, SQIVND (reference sequence). The trim removed 3 bases at V and 6 bases at J, leaving 7 bases unmatched. The CDR3: CASSMSGTGGSDTQYF. The DNA of the CDR3 is TGTGCCAGTAGTATGTCTGGGACAGGGGGCTCGGATACGCAGTATTTT.

The rearrangement links TRBV5-1 to TRBJ1-2; 9 nucleotides agree with TRBD1. The CDR3 totals 15 residues. Looked up from germline, CDR1 is SGHRS and CDR2 is YFSETQ. V dropped 0 bases and J dropped 8; count of bases not matched to a gene: 8. The CDR3 DNA reads TGCGCCAGCAGCTTGGACAGGGGGCCACGAATGGGCTACACCTTC. Amino acid sequence: CASSLDRGPRMGYTF.

V and J are TRBV10-1 and TRBJ1-2; D not certain. This CDR3 has 13 amino acids. Germline V gene sequence: CDR1 WNHNN, CDR2 SYGVQD (reference sequence). Trimming removed 5 bases from V and 3 bases from J, with 10 bases in between. The CDR3 DNA reads TGCGCCAGCAGTAAAGGGCGGGACTATGGCTACACCTTC. The encoded protein is CASSKGRDYGYTF.

This clone was detected once. The CDR3 region is CASSSKQGAETDTQYF. In nucleotides, the CDR3 is TGTGCCAGCAGTTCCAAACAGGGGGCCGAGACAGATACGCAGTATTTT. V is TRBV6-5 and J is TRBJ2-3; 9 bases are shared with TRBD1. CDR1 is MNHEY and CDR2 is SVGAGI in the germline V gene. V gave up 4 bases and J gave up 3 bases; unmatched junction bases: 8. The CDR3 length is 16 residues.

This chain uses TRBV7-2 with TRBJ2-3, with a weak D call TRBD2 (7 bases). In germline, CDR1 is SGHTA, CDR2 FQGNSA. Between the trimmed V and J ends, which lost 11 bases and 0 bases, there was a span of 15 bases. This CDR3 has 14 residues. CDR3 bases: TGTGCCTCTGGGGCGGGGGCTAGCACAGATACGCAGTATTTT. The encoded protein is CASGAGASTDTQYF.

The rearrangement joins TRBV5-1 to TRBJ2-2; D is unclear. The V gene's germline CDR1 is SGHRS and CDR2 YFSETQ. Trimming took 2 bases from V and 3 from J, leaving 8 bases between them. This CDR3 region has 14 residues. The CDR3 region is CASSFERDTGELFF. CDR3 nucleotide sequence: TGCGCCAGCAGCTTTGAACGGGACACCGGGGAGCTGTTTTTT.

The chain combines TRBV5-1 with TRBJ1-2; 9 bases align to TRBD1. CDR1 SGHRS and CDR2 YFSETQ come from the germline V gene. This CDR3 spans 15 amino acids. Unmatched junction bases numbered 4, after V lost 0 bases and J lost 4 bases. In DNA form, the CDR3 reads TGCGCCAGCAGCTTGGCCGGGGGACAGGGCTATGGCTACACCTTC. It encodes CASSLAGGQGYGYTF.

This clone was picked up one time. The chain couples TRBV2 to TRBJ2-5; 8 bases agree with TRBD2. CDR1 is SNHLY, CDR2 FYNNEI, per germline. Trimming at V came to 8 bases and at J to 0 bases, leaving 5 bases not matched to a gene. The CDR3 is 14 amino acids. The CDR3 spells CASEPGGYQETQYF. Here the CDR3 DNA reads TGTGCCAGCGAACCGGGGGGGTACCAAGAGACCCAGTACTTC. Full variable domain (remainder filled in from reference TRBV2 and TRBJ2-5): EPEVTQTPSHQVTQMGQEVILRCVPISNHLYFYWYRQILGQKVEFLVSFYNNEISEKSEIFDDQFSVERPDGSNFTLKIRSTKLEDSAMYFCASEPGGYQETQYFGPGTRLLVL.

The gene calls are TRBV4-3 and TRBJ2-3; no clear D gene. From germline, CDR1 is LGHNA and CDR2 YSLEER. The V and J ends lost 1 base and 0 bases respectively, with 8 bases between them. This CDR3 spans 15 amino acids. CDR3 DNA: TGCGCCAGCAGCCAAGGAGGTCAGAGCACAGATACGCAGTATTTT. Protein: CASSQGGQSTDTQYF.

CDR3 residues: CASSPPPRIANYGYTF. CDR3 DNA: TGTGCCAGCTCACCACCCCCCAGGATAGCTAACTATGGCTACACCTTC. The chain joins TRBV18 to TRBJ1-2; no reliable D call. Trimming took 0 bases from V and 0 from J, leaving 11 bases between them. Germline V gene lookup returns CDR1 KGHSH and CDR2 LQKENI. The CDR3 runs 16 residues.

The gene calls are TRBV5-1 and TRBJ1-1; TRBD1 agrees at 11 bases. J was trimmed by 11 bases and V by 0 bases; bases with no gene match: 3. The CDR3 loop spans 13 amino acids. Germline V gene sequence: CDR1 SGHRS, CDR2 YFSETQ. The CDR3: CASSLGTGGSAFF. DNA of the CDR3: TGCGCCAGCAGCTTGGGGACAGGGGGCTCGGCTTTCTTT.

The rearrangement uses TRBV18 and TRBJ1-3; 9 nucleotides match TRBD1. CDR1 KGHSH and CDR2 LQKENI come from the germline V gene. Trimming took 4 bases from V and 4 from J; bases not matched to a gene: 8. The CDR3 consists of 16 residues. CDR3 sequence (DNA): TGTGCCAGCTCACAGCAGGGACAGGGCCGAGGAAACACCATATATTTT. This sequence encodes CASSQQGQGRGNTIYF.

V is TRBV5-6 and J is TRBJ2-3, with a tentative D call TRBD2 (6 bases). Germline CDR1 and CDR2: SGHDT and YYEEEE. The CDR3 is made up of 14 amino acids. V lost 4 bases and J 6 bases, leaving 15 bases between the germline ends. The CDR3 coding sequence is TGTGCCAGCAGCCCACGCGGGATTGCGGATACGCAGTATTTT. The encoded protein is CASSPRGIADTQYF.

This clone was seen just once. The chain's CDR3 is CASSVRQGDGYTF. DNA for the CDR3: TGTGCCAGCAGCGTTCGACAGGGGGATGGCTACACCTTC. The V gene is TRBV9, the J gene TRBJ1-2; TRBD1 matches at 9 bases. Germline trimming cut 2 bases from V and 6 bases from J; bases unmatched to any gene: 2. This CDR3 contains 13 residues. The germline gives CDR1 SGDLS, CDR2 YYNGEE.

V gene TRBV11-3 combines with J gene TRBJ2-5, with 10 bases that match TRBD1. From germline, CDR1 is SGHNT and CDR2 YENEEA. The trim removed 5 bases at V and 4 bases at J, leaving 7 bases unmatched. This CDR3 has 15 residues. The CDR3 region has the DNA TGTGCCAGCAGCACCGGGACAGGGGTACGAGAGACCCAGTACTTC. This encodes CASSTGTGVRETQYF.

The CDR3 spells CASGATGDNSPLHF. DNA of the CDR3: TGTGCCAGCGGAGCTACAGGGGATAATTCACCCCTCCACTTT. V is TRBV28 and J is TRBJ1-6; 7 bases line up with TRBD1. Germline V gene lookup returns CDR1 MDHEN and CDR2 SYDVKM. J gave up 5 bases and V 8 bases, and 6 bases lay outside the gene matches. CDR3 length: 14 amino acids.

The chain links TRBV29-1 to TRBJ1-1; TRBD1 might be the D (6 bases). With 7 bases removed from V and 1 base from J, the gap between germline ends came to 13 bases. Germline CDR1 SQVTM, CDR2 ANQGSEA. The CDR3 is 13 amino acids. The CDR3 protein is CSACVGQNTEAFF. CDR3 nucleotides: TGCAGCGCCTGTGTGGGACAGAACACTGAAGCTTTCTTT.